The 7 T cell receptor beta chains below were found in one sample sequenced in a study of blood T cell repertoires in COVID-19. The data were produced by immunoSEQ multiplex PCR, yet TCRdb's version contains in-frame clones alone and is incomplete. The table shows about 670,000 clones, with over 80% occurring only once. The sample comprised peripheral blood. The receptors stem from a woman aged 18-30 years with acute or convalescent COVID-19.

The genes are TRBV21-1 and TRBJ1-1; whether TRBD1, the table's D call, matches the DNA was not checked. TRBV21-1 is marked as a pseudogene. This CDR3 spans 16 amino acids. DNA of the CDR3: TGTGCCAGCAGCAACTACAGGGGCGGAATGAACACTGAAGCTTTCTTT. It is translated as CASSNYRGGMNTEAFF.

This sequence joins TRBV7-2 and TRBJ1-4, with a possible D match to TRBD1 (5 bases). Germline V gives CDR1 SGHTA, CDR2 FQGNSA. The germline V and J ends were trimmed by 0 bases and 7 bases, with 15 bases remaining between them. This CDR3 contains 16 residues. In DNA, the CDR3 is TGTGCCAGCAGCTTAGCGGGGCGGGGTACGGGTGAAAAACTGTTTTTT. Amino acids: CASSLAGRGTGEKLFF.

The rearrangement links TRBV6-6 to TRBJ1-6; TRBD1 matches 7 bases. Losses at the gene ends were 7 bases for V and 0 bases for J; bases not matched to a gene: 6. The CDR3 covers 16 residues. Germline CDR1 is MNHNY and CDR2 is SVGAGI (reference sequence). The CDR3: CASNLDRDSYNSPLHF. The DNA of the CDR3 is TGTGCCAGCAACCTCGACAGGGACTCCTATAATTCACCCCTCCACTTT.

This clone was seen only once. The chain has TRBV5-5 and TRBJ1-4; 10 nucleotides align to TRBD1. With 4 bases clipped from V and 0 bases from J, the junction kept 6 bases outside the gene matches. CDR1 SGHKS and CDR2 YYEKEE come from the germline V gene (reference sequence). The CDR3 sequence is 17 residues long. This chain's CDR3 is CASSPGTGEATNEKLFF. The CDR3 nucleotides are TGTGCCAGCAGCCCAGGGACAGGGGAAGCAACTAATGAAAAACTGTTTTTT. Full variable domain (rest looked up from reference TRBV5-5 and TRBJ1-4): DAGVTQSPTHLIKTRGQQVTLRCSPISGHKSVSWYQQVLGQGPQFIFQYYEKEERGRGNFPDRFSARQFPNYSSELNVNALLLGDSALYLCASSPGTGEATNEKLFFGSGTQLSVL.

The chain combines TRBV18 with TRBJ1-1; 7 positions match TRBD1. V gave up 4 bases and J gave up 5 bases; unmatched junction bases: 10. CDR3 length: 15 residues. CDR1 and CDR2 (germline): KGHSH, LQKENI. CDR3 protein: CASSQTTGSVTEAFF. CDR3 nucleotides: TGTGCCAGCTCACAGACGACAGGGTCGGTGACTGAAGCTTTCTTT.

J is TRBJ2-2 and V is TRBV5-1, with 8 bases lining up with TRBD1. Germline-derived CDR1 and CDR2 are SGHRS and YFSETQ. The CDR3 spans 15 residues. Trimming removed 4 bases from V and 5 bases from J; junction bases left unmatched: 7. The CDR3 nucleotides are TGCGCCAGCAGCGCCGGGACAGGTGGGACCGGGGAGCTGTTTTTT. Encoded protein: CASSAGTGGTGELFF. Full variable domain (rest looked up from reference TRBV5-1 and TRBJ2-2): KAGVTQTPRYLIKTRGQQVTLSCSPISGHRSVSWYQQTPGQGLQFLFEYFSETQRNKGNFPGRFSGRQFSNSRSEMNVSTLELGDSALYLCASSAGTGGTGELFFGEGSRLTVL.

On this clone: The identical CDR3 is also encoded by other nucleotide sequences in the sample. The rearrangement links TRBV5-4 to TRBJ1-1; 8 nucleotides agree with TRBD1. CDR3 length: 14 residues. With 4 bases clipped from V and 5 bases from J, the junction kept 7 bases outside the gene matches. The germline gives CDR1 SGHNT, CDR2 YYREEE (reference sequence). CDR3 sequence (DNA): TGTGCCAGCAGCCAGGGACAGGTTGAAACTGAAGCTTTCTTT. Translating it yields CASSQGQVETEAFF.